These 14 T cell receptor beta chains originate from one sample sequenced in a study of cytomegalovirus exposure and HLA in healthy donors. It was with 60 Vbeta and 13 Jbeta primers that the PCR ran. The repertoire was sequenced with immunoSEQ multiplex PCR; TCRdb's copy has only in-frame clones and lacks some. This sample has around 84,000 clones, with under 80% found just once. The material sequenced was PBMCs. These TCRs come from a human donor in good health.

This clone was seen more than once but under ten times. The chain carries TRBV7-9 and TRBJ1-4; 7 bases fit TRBD1. CDR1 is SEHNR, CDR2 FQNEAQ, per germline (reference sequence). CDR3 length: 14 residues. Unmatched junction bases numbered 4, after V lost 1 base and J lost 8 bases. CDR3 in DNA: TGTGCCAGCAGCTTAGACAGGGGCAACGAAAAACTGTTTTTT. It specifies CASSLDRGNEKLFF.

The chain combines TRBV6-5 with TRBJ2-7; D is undetermined. There are 14 residues in the CDR3. Looked up from germline, CDR1 is MNHEY and CDR2 is SVGAGI. Deletions cut 6 bases from V and 0 bases from J, with 12 bases between. CDR3 sequence reads: CASSPFSSSYEQYF. DNA of the CDR3: TGTGCCAGCAGCCCGTTCTCTAGCTCCTACGAGCAGTACTTC.

This chain connects TRBV10-3 to TRBJ2-2; a weak D match, TRBD2 (5 bases). CDR1 ENHRY and CDR2 SYGVKD come from the germline V gene. The CDR3 covers 15 residues. V lost 3 bases to trimming and J lost 4 bases, with 12 bases between them. The CDR3 sequence: CAISESGRGTGELFF. CDR3 coding DNA: TGTGCCATCAGTGAATCAGGCCGGGGCACCGGGGAGCTGTTTTTT.

This clone was seen only a few times. The rearrangement joins TRBV6-5 to TRBJ2-7; 10 positions agree with TRBD2. This CDR3 is 15 amino acids long. Germline V gene sequence: CDR1 MNHEY, CDR2 SVGAGI. V lost 5 bases to trimming and J lost 1 base; unmatched junction nucleotides: 5. The chain's CDR3 is CASSRSGLASYEQYF. Here the CDR3 DNA reads TGTGCCAGCAGTCGCTCGGGACTAGCGTCCTACGAGCAGTACTTC.

The rearrangement joins TRBV4-2 to TRBJ2-7; 7 nucleotides line up with TRBD2. The CDR3 covers 18 residues. The V and J ends lost 2 bases and 0 bases, in that order; junction bases with no gene match: 13. CDR1 and CDR2 (germline): LGHNA, YNFKEQ. The CDR3 nucleotides read TGTGCCAGCAGCCAATCTAGGGCCGGGACTATGAGCTCCTACGAGCAGTACTTC. This codes for CASSQSRAGTMSSYEQYF.

This chain connects TRBV25-1 to TRBJ1-1; 7 bases match TRBD1. This CDR3 is built from 14 residues. CDR1 is MGHDK, CDR2 SYGVNS, per germline. J lost 4 bases, V lost 4 bases, and 6 bases had no gene match. CDR3 sequence: CASSAGDRLTEAFF. The CDR3 DNA reads TGTGCCAGCAGTGCGGGGGACAGACTCACTGAAGCTTTCTTT.

This clone has just a few counts. The rearrangement joins TRBV5-8 to TRBJ1-1; weak D call: TRBD1 (5 bases). The V gene's germline CDR1 is SGHTS and CDR2 YDEGEE. The CDR3 has 14 amino acids. V shed 1 base and J shed 1 base, with 8 bases lying between them. CDR3: CASSLRTPNTEAFF. The CDR3 coding sequence is TGTGCCAGCAGCTTGCGGACACCGAACACTGAAGCTTTCTTT.

V and J are TRBV5-1 and TRBJ1-1; TRBD1 might be the D (5 bases). The length of the CDR3 is 14 residues. Germline V gene sequence: CDR1 SGHRS, CDR2 YFSETQ. Trimming took off 3 bases at V and 1 base at J, with 10 bases between the two ends. The CDR3 loop is CASSSNRPNTEAFF. For the CDR3, the DNA is TGCGCCAGCAGCTCAAACAGGCCGAACACTGAAGCTTTCTTT.

J is TRBJ1-5 and V is TRBV6-6, with 7 bases aligning to TRBD1. Per germline, CDR1 MNHNY and CDR2 SVGAGI (reference sequence). The CDR3 totals 15 residues. V trimming: 4 bases; J trimming: 2 bases; junction bases outside the gene matches: 5. CDR3 loop: CASSSTGFGNQPQHF. The DNA for the CDR3 is TGTGCCAGCAGTTCGACAGGGTTCGGCAATCAGCCCCAGCATTTT.

The chain couples TRBV6-5 to TRBJ1-3; D might be TRBD1 (6 bases). CDR1 MNHEY and CDR2 SVGAGI come from the germline V gene. The CDR3 runs 15 residues. Trimming removed 6 bases at V and 4 bases at J, with 16 bases between. CDR3 in DNA: TGTGCCAGCAGCCCAGGGGCCTCGCCGGGAAACACCATATATTTT. This codes for CASSPGASPGNTIYF.

The chain joins TRBV4-3 to TRBJ2-2; 7 positions agree with TRBD1. The CDR3 covers 18 residues. In germline, CDR1 is LGHNA, CDR2 YSLEER. V lost 0 bases to trimming and J lost 4 bases; unmatched junction nucleotides: 11. For the CDR3, the DNA is TGCGCCAGCAGCCAAGATCGGGCCGGGACAGACCTCACCGGGGAGCTGTTTTTT. As protein: CASSQDRAGTDLTGELFF.

This clone was recorded a few times. J is TRBJ2-7 and V is TRBV7-2; TRBD2 matches 9 bases. Germline-derived CDR1 and CDR2 are SGHTA and FQGNSA. The CDR3 sequence is 15 residues long. V dropped 3 bases and J dropped 5; count of bases not matched to a gene: 8. The CDR3 is CASSFLAGRRDEQYF. The CDR3 DNA reads as TGTGCCAGCAGCTTTCTAGCGGGGCGGCGTGACGAGCAGTACTTC.

This chain connects TRBV6-6 to TRBJ1-1; weak D call: TRBD1 (5 bases). CDR3 length: 14 amino acids. Germline V lookup: CDR1 MNHNY, CDR2 SVGAGI (reference sequence). Trimming cost V 6 bases and J 4 bases, with 15 bases left between them. The CDR3 loop is CASSPTVIGTEAFF. In DNA form, the CDR3 reads TGTGCCAGCAGCCCGACAGTTATAGGCACTGAAGCTTTCTTT.

V usage is TRBV6-5 and J usage is TRBJ1-1; TRBD1 might be the D (5 bases). V shed 2 bases and J shed 0 bases, with 10 bases lying between them. This CDR3 is built from 15 residues. Germline V gene data show CDR1 as MNHEY and CDR2 as SVGAGI. CDR3 protein: CASSYLGAMNTEAFF. Here the CDR3 DNA reads TGTGCCAGCAGTTACCTAGGGGCCATGAACACTGAAGCTTTCTTT.